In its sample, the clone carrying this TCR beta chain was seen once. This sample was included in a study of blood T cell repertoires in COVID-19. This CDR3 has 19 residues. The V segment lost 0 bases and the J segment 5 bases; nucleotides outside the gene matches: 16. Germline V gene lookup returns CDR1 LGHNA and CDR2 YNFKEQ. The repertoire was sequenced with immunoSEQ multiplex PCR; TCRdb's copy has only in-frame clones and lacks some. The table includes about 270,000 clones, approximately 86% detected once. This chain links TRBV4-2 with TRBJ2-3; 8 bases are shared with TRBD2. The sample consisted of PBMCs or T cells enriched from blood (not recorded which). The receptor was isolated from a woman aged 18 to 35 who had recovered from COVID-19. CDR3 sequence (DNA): TGTGCCAGCAGCCAAGAGTCGCTTGCTGCTAGCGGGTATGGAGATACGCAGTATTTT. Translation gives CASSQESLAASGYGDTQYF.